Included here is one TCR beta chain sequence, with context. Its antigen is currently unknown. The data are from a study of cytomegalovirus exposure and HLA in healthy donors. General study findings and limits: According to reports, the classifier identified cytomegalovirus status with high specificity and sensitivity. The majority of TCR sequences were rare, yet some public TCRs appeared in many donors. Cytomegalovirus association was assigned to approximately 180 TCR beta chains.

While the first cohort had some 700 subjects, the donors belonged to the separate validation cohort of more than 95 subjects. The table came from immunoSEQ multiplex PCR; TCRdb's copy has only in-frame clones and leaves some out. The data show about 130,000 clones, 85% to 90% seen once. The V gene's germline CDR1 is SNHLY and CDR2 FYNNEI. Trimming stripped 6 bases from V and 3 bases from J, with 12 bases between. The CDR3 runs 14 residues. The chain is built from TRBV2 and TRBJ1-5, with D tentatively TRBD1 (5 bases). This clonotype was sampled from a woman in her twenties or thirties in good health and CMV-seropositive. Sequenced material: PBMCs. In nucleotides, the CDR3 is TGTGCCAGCAGACTCACAGGTTCCAATCAGCCCCAGCATTTT. Its translation is CASRLTGSNQPQHF.